Shown below are 17 T cell receptor beta chains from a single sample sequenced in a study of T cell responses to AZD1222 COVID-19 vaccine. TCRdb's table, derived via immunoSEQ multiplex PCR, lists solely in-frame clones and lacks some. The table includes about 100,000 clones, around nine tenths detected once. This specimen consisted of peripheral blood, obtained on day 0 of AZD1222 vaccination. The source is an adult in good health.

The V and J genes are TRBV27 and TRBJ1-2; D gene unclear. The CDR3 covers 13 residues. Trimming cost V 3 bases and J 2 bases, with 7 bases left between them. Germline V gene data show CDR1 as MNHEY and CDR2 as SMNVEV (reference sequence). The CDR3 loop reads CASSFRQNYGYTF. Written as DNA, the CDR3 is TGTGCCAGCAGTTTCAGACAAAACTATGGCTACACCTTC.

The chain employs TRBV6-5 and TRBJ2-7, with D possibly being TRBD2 (5 bases). V was trimmed by 6 bases and J by 4 bases, leaving 10 bases between them. Germline values: CDR1 MNHEY, CDR2 SVGAGI. The CDR3 length is 12 residues. The CDR3 spells CASRNRGYEQYF. DNA of the CDR3: TGTGCCAGCAGAAACAGAGGGTACGAGCAGTACTTC.

The chain employs TRBV19 and TRBJ2-2; a possible D gene is TRBD1 (5 bases). CDR1 and CDR2 (germline): LNHDA, SQIVND (reference sequence). The CDR3 consists of 12 residues. Trimming pared 7 bases from V and 6 bases from J, leaving 9 bases between. As DNA, the CDR3 is TGTGCCAGTATAAAAGGGGCCGGGGAGCTGTTTTTT. Translating it yields CASIKGAGELFF. Filled out from reference TRBV19 and TRBJ2-2, the complete variable domain reads DGGITQSPKYLFRKEGQNVTLSCEQNLNHDAMYWYRQDPGQGLRLIYYSQIVNDFQKGDIAEGYSVSREKKESFPLTVTSAQKNPTAFYLCASIKGAGELFFGEGSRLTVL.

This chain uses TRBV30 with TRBJ2-3; the D gene is possibly TRBD2 (6 bases). The CDR3 contains 11 residues. V shed 5 bases and J shed 5 bases, with 8 bases lying between them. The germline V gene has CDR1 GTSNPN and CDR2 SVGIG (reference sequence). In DNA form, the CDR3 reads TGTGCCTGGGGAGGGATAGATACGCAGTATTTT. Protein: CAWGGIDTQYF.

This chain joins TRBV4-1 and TRBJ2-7; D not certain. V dropped 4 bases and J dropped 0 bases, with 10 bases sitting between them. Germline-derived CDR1 and CDR2 are MGHRA and YSYEKL. The CDR3 extends over 14 amino acids. The CDR3 nucleotides are TGCGCCAGCAGCCGTAGACCGAACTCCTACGAGCAGTACTTC. Its protein is CASSRRPNSYEQYF.

The chain recombines TRBV5-1 with TRBJ2-2; D is ambiguous. Germline CDR1 reads SGHRS; CDR2 reads YFSETQ. This CDR3 region has 17 residues. V lost 3 bases, J lost 1 base, and 16 bases lay in between. CDR3 protein: CASSSAGRIRNTGELFF. The CDR3 nucleotides are TGCGCCAGCAGCTCCGCCGGGCGGATCCGGAACACCGGGGAGCTGTTTTTT. Complete variable domain (other parts from reference TRBV5-1 and TRBJ2-2): KAGVTQTPRYLIKTRGQQVTLSCSPISGHRSVSWYQQTPGQGLQFLFEYFSETQRNKGNFPGRFSGRQFSNSRSEMNVSTLELGDSALYLCASSSAGRIRNTGELFFGEGSRLTVL.

The chain is built from TRBV2 and TRBJ1-2; TRBD1 might be the D (5 bases). CDR1 and CDR2 (germline): SNHLY, FYNNEI. The CDR3 sequence is 15 residues long. Between the trimmed V and J ends, which lost 6 bases and 4 bases, there was a span of 18 bases. CDR3 in DNA: TGTGCCAGCAGCCAAGATCCGACAGCTAGCTATGGCTACACCTTC. It is translated as CASSQDPTASYGYTF.

CDR3 sequence: CATSDLETQYF. The CDR3 bases are TGTGCCACCAGTGACCTGGAGACCCAGTACTTC. The rearrangement joins TRBV24-1 to TRBJ2-5, with D unclear. Germline V gene sequence: CDR1 KGHDR, CDR2 SFDVKD. Trimming stripped 4 bases from V and 5 bases from J, with 4 bases between. CDR3 length: 11 residues.

This chain uses TRBV5-5 with TRBJ2-1; 11 positions match TRBD1. Germline CDR1 SGHKS, CDR2 YYEKEE (reference sequence). The CDR3 runs to 15 residues. With V trimmed by 4 bases and J by 6 bases, 6 bases remained unmatched. CDR3 residues: CASSRTGQGGNEQFF. CDR3 sequence (DNA): TGTGCCAGCAGCCGGACGGGACAGGGGGGCAATGAGCAGTTCTTC.

Only a few counts were recorded for this clone. CDR3 DNA: TGTGCCAGCAGCCAAATAGCGGGTCTCACCGGGGAGCTGTTTTTT. Translated: CASSQIAGLTGELFF. The chain is built from TRBV3-1 (or the pseudogene TRBV3-2) and TRBJ2-2, with 7 nucleotides matching TRBD2. The germline V gene encodes CDR1 LGHDT and CDR2 YNNKEL (reference sequence). V dropped 2 bases and J dropped 4; count of bases not matched to a gene: 4. The CDR3 is 15 residues long.

The rearrangement links TRBV7-7 to TRBJ1-6, with D unresolved. The CDR3 consists of 13 residues. Germline V gene sequence: CDR1 SSHAT, CDR2 FNYEAQ (reference sequence). V lost 2 bases and J lost 10, with 9 bases in between. The CDR3: CASSLTHGSPLHF. The CDR3 DNA sequence: TGTGCCAGCAGCTTAACCCATGGCTCACCCCTCCACTTT.

V and J are TRBV19 and TRBJ1-1; 8 bases map to TRBD1. CDR1 is LNHDA and CDR2 is SQIVND in the germline V gene (reference sequence). CDR3 length: 15 residues. The J segment lost 3 bases and the V segment lost 3 bases, leaving 6 bases of the junction unmatched. The CDR3 coding sequence is TGTGCCAGTAGTATGGTCGGGACAGGTCACACTGAAGCTTTCTTT. Its translation is CASSMVGTGHTEAFF.

Regarding this clone: Sequence at one end of the junction differs from germline and may be a read error. This chain uses TRBV9 with TRBJ1-1; D gene uncertain. CDR1 and CDR2 from the germline V gene are SGDLS and YYNGEE. The CDR3 has 10 amino acids. DNA for the CDR3: TGTGCCAGCAGCGGTACCGGGCTCAGGTTT. Translated: CASSGTGLRF.

This clone came up a few times. The CDR3 protein is CASSYSGTAYNSPLHF. For the CDR3, the DNA is TGTGCCAGCAGTTACTCCGGGACTGCGTATAATTCACCCCTCCACTTT. This sequence joins TRBV6-5 and TRBJ1-6, with D possibly being TRBD1 (5 bases). CDR3 length: 16 residues. From germline, CDR1 is MNHEY and CDR2 SVGAGI. The V end lost 0 bases, the J end lost 4 bases, and 10 bases lay between the germline ends.

This sequence joins TRBV4-1 and TRBJ2-2; D uncertain. Germline CDR1 and CDR2: MGHRA and YSYEKL. V gave up 4 bases and J gave up 0 bases, with 12 bases separating them. This CDR3 spans 16 amino acids. The CDR3 sequence is CASSPATPANTGELFF. DNA for the CDR3: TGCGCCAGCAGCCCAGCGACACCGGCGAACACCGGGGAGCTGTTTTTT.

This clone was seen only a few times. This chain connects TRBV3-1 (or the pseudogene TRBV3-2) to TRBJ1-2; 8 bases fit TRBD1. There are 13 residues in the CDR3. The trim removed 3 bases at V and 3 bases at J, leaving 0 bases unmatched. From germline, CDR1 is LGHDT and CDR2 YNNKEL (reference sequence). The CDR3 bases are TGTGCCAGCAGCCAGACAGGGGACTATGGCTACACCTTC. Translating it yields CASSQTGDYGYTF.

CDR3 DNA: TGTGCCAGCAGCTTCGGCGGGATAAACACCGGGGAGCTGTTTTTT. This codes for CASSFGGINTGELFF. The rearrangement uses TRBV5-6 and TRBJ2-2, with TRBD2 as a possible D gene (6 bases). The CDR3 length is 15 residues. Germline CDR1 and CDR2: SGHDT and YYEEEE. V was clipped by 2 bases and J by 2 bases, with 10 bases between them. The full variable domain, with the rest looked up from reference TRBV5-6 and TRBJ2-2, is DAGVTQSPTHLIKTRGQQVTLRCSPKSGHDTVSWYQQALGQGPQFIFQYYEEEERQRGNFPDRFSGHQFPNYSSELNVNALLLGDSALYLCASSFGGINTGELFFGEGSRLTVL.